The clone carrying this T cell receptor beta chain showed up just once. This record comes from a study of blood T cell repertoires in COVID-19. There are 15 residues in the CDR3. Trimming took 1 base from V and 4 from J; bases not matched to a gene: 5. The germline V gene encodes CDR1 SGHRS and CDR2 YFSETQ. The repertoire was sequenced with immunoSEQ multiplex PCR; TCRdb's copy has only in-frame clones and lacks some. The table has about 140,000 clones, about 87% seen once. This sequence joins TRBV5-1 and TRBJ1-5, with 7 nucleotides matching TRBD1. The clonotype originates from a man aged 55 to 70 with active or convalescent COVID-19. Sequencing was carried out using peripheral blood. In DNA, the CDR3 is TGCGCCAGCAGCTTGAGAGCAGGGGGGAATCAGCCCCAGCATTTT. It translates to CASSLRAGGNQPQHF.